This is a list of T cell receptor beta chains from one sample in a study of neurological immune-mediated disorders. TCRdb processed the 5' RACE reads anew with MiXCR; each CDR3 protein has one entry. The table lists approximately 89,000 distinct CDR3 sequences, about 13% of them singletons. The specimen sequenced was PBMCs. Source of these receptors: a female donor with HTLV-1-associated myelopathy (HAM/TSP). CDR3s include the opening cysteine and the closing phenylalanine or tryptophan. Fields, in order: CDR3 DNA, CDR3 protein, J gene, D gene, V gene, clone size. A D gene is named only where the DNA matches it firmly. Some rows have no size entry. The others give once, few or many, or a class for an expanded clone.

TGTGCCATCAGTGAGTCTCGGGAATACAATGAGCAGTTCTTC,CAISESREYNEQFF,TRBJ2-1,NA,TRBV10-3,many
TGTGCTACCAGCAGAGTAGCGTACCAAGAGACCCAGTACTTC,CATSRVAYQETQYF,TRBJ2-5,NA,TRBV15,many
TGCAGTGCTGGCCCTCCCGGGGTTGAAAAACTGTTTTTT,CSAGPPGVEKLFF,TRBJ1-4,NA,TRBV20-1,many
TGTGCCAGCAGCCTACCACAGGGGGCGCCCACAGATACGCAGTATTTT,CASSLPQGAPTDTQYF,TRBJ2-3,TRBD1,TRBV7-2,many
TGTGCCAGCAAAGGTCCCTCCACGGGTCGGGGCAATCAGCCCCAGCATTTT,CASKGPSTGRGNQPQHF,TRBJ1-5,NA,TRBV6-2/TRBV6-3,many
TGTGCCAGCAGCGTAGAGGGACAGGGGGGCTCACCCCTCCACTTT,CASSVEGQGGSPLHF,TRBJ1-6,TRBD1,TRBV9,many
TGTGCCAGCAGCCCTACTGGACAGGGAGGAAAAGAGACCCAGTACTTC,CASSPTGQGGKETQYF,TRBJ2-5,TRBD1,TRBV12-3/TRBV12-4,many
TGTGCCAGCAGTTACTCGGGGGTCCCCACCTACGAGCAGTACTTC,CASSYSGVPTYEQYF,TRBJ2-7,NA,TRBV6-5,many
TGTGCCAGCAGCTCGCAACAGGGGAACACTGAAGCTTTCTTT,CASSSQQGNTEAFF,TRBJ1-1,NA,TRBV7-8,many
TGTGCCAGCAGCGTAGTCGGGGGGGAGCTGTTTTTT,CASSVVGGELFF,TRBJ2-2,NA,TRBV9,many
TGTGCCAGCAGCCATGGACAGGGGAGCTACGAGCAGTACTTC,CASSHGQGSYEQYF,TRBJ2-7,TRBD1,TRBV7-6,many
TGTGCCAGCAGCTTCGAACCGGGACTAGCGGGGGTTCAGTACTTC,CASSFEPGLAGVQYF,TRBJ2-7,TRBD2,TRBV7-2,many
TGCGCCAGCAGCTTGGAGGTTTGGACAGGGTCGAACACCGGGGAGCTGTTTTTT,CASSLEVWTGSNTGELFF,TRBJ2-2,TRBD1,TRBV5-1,many
TGCGCCAGCAGCACCGGACAGGGTAATGAAAAACTGTTTTTT,CASSTGQGNEKLFF,TRBJ1-4,TRBD1,TRBV5-1,many
TGCGCCAGCAGCGGGCAGGGCCGAAGCACAGATACGCAGTATTTT,CASSGQGRSTDTQYF,TRBJ2-3,NA,TRBV5-1,NA
TGCGCCAGCAGCTGGTGGACTAGCGGGGGCCGCACAGATACGCAGTATTTT,CASSWWTSGGRTDTQYF,TRBJ2-3,TRBD2,TRBV5-1,many
TGTGCCAGCAGCCTATTGACAGGGGGAAATTCACCCCTCCACTTT,CASSLLTGGNSPLHF,TRBJ1-6,TRBD1,TRBV11-2,many
TGTGCCAGCAGCGGACGGGCCCTTGGAGAAAAACTGTTTTTT,CASSGRALGEKLFF,TRBJ1-4,NA,TRBV9,NA
TGCGCCAGCAGCTTGGCCTTGGGCAGGGGGACGAAAGAGACCCAGTACTTC,CASSLALGRGTKETQYF,TRBJ2-5,TRBD1,TRBV5-1,many
TGTGCCAGCAGCTTGGGACTAGCGGGGGCTAGCTCCTACAATGAGCAGTTCTTC,CASSLGLAGASSYNEQFF,TRBJ2-1,TRBD2,TRBV5-6,many
TGCGCCAACCCGACAGGGAAGTATGGCTACACCTTC,CANPTGKYGYTF,TRBJ1-2,TRBD1,TRBV5-1,many
TGTGCCATCAGAACAGCGGAACTCACCGGGGAGCTGTTTTTT,CAIRTAELTGELFF,TRBJ2-2,NA,TRBV10-3,many
TGTGCCAGCAGTTTCGATCAGGGGGTCACAGATACGCAGTATTTT,CASSFDQGVTDTQYF,TRBJ2-3,TRBD1,TRBV12-3/TRBV12-4,many
TGTGCCAGCAGGCGGGCCTTATCCTACGAGCAGTACTTC,CASRRALSYEQYF,TRBJ2-7,NA,TRBV3-1,many
TGTGCCAGCAGCCAAGTTGAGGGGAGAGCAGCCGAGCAGTACTTC,CASSQVEGRAAEQYF,TRBJ2-7,NA,TRBV14,NA
TGCAGTGCTAGAGATCGTGTTAGCACTGAAGCTTTCTTT,CSARDRVSTEAFF,TRBJ1-1,NA,TRBV20-1,many
TGCGCCAGCAGCTTGGGCAGGACAGGGGTAGAGACCCAGTACTTC,CASSLGRTGVETQYF,TRBJ2-5,TRBD1,TRBV5-1,many
TGTGCCAGCAGCTTGAAAGAGACCCAGTACTTC,CASSLKETQYF,TRBJ2-5,NA,TRBV7-9,many
TGCAGTGCCCCCCCGAGCTCCTCTGGAAACACCATATATTTT,CSAPPSSSGNTIYF,TRBJ1-3,NA,TRBV20-1,NA
TGTGCCAGCAGTGACCTGACAGGTCTGAACACTGAAGCTTTCTTT,CASSDLTGLNTEAFF,TRBJ1-1,NA,TRBV6-2/TRBV6-3,many
TGTGCCAGCAGCCTGAGGAGCTCCTACGAGCAGTACTTC,CASSLRSSYEQYF,TRBJ2-7,NA,TRBV21-1,NA
TGTGCCAGCAGCTCGTGTAGCGGTGGATACGAGCAGTACTTC,CASSSCSGGYEQYF,TRBJ2-7,NA,TRBV5-5,NA
TGTGCCAGCAGCCCCGGGTGGACCTATGGCTACACCTTC,CASSPGWTYGYTF,TRBJ1-2,NA,TRBV7-6,NA
TGTGCCAGCGCAACTCCGGGACGGGGCTACGAGCAGTACTTC,CASATPGRGYEQYF,TRBJ2-7,NA,TRBV6-5,NA
TGCAGTGCTAGAGTGGCGGGGGTGCGAGAGACCCAGTACTTC,CSARVAGVRETQYF,TRBJ2-5,TRBD2,TRBV20-1,NA
TGCGCCAGCAGCGTGGACAGGGGGCGCGGAGGGGCCAACGTCCTGACTTTC,CASSVDRGRGGANVLTF,TRBJ2-6,TRBD1,TRBV5-1,many
TGTGCCAGCAGTTTACAGCGGGGGGGCCGAGAGCAGTACTTC,CASSLQRGGREQYF,TRBJ2-7,TRBD2,TRBV12-3/TRBV12-4,many
TGCAGTGCGAGACCCCTACGAGGAGATTACGAGCAGTACTTC,CSARPLRGDYEQYF,TRBJ2-7,NA,TRBV20-1,NA
TGCAGCGTTGACTGGACTGCGGCTGGCTACACCTTC,CSVDWTAAGYTF,TRBJ1-2,NA,TRBV29-1,many
TGCAGCGTTGAAGAAAGAACAGGGGGCAACGCAGATACGCAGTATTTT,CSVEERTGGNADTQYF,TRBJ2-3,TRBD1,TRBV29-1,many
TGTGCCAGCAGTCAGGTGGGAACCTCTAATACCCGATCTAGCACAGATACGCAGTATTTT,CASSQVGTSNTRSSTDTQYF,TRBJ2-3,NA,TRBV27,few
TGCGCCAGCAGCTGGAGGGGGAGCCCCAATCAGCCCCAGCATTTT,CASSWRGSPNQPQHF,TRBJ1-5,NA,TRBV5-1,NA
TGCAGTGCTCTCGGACAGGGGGGAAAGGGAGAGACCCAGTACTTC,CSALGQGGKGETQYF,TRBJ2-5,TRBD1,TRBV20-1,many
TGCAGCGTTGAAGGGATGAATGCTGAAGCTTTCTTT,CSVEGMNAEAFF,TRBJ1-1,NA,TRBV29-1,many
TGTGCCAGCAGCCAAGATTCTGGGGAGAACACTGAAGCTTTCTTT,CASSQDSGENTEAFF,TRBJ1-1,NA,TRBV4-2,many
TGCGCCAGTGAGAGCGGGGGGCTCCAAGAGACCCAGTACTTC,CASESGGLQETQYF,TRBJ2-5,TRBD2,TRBV5-1,many
TGTGCCAGCAGTGACGGAACGAACACTGAAGCTTTCTTT,CASSDGTNTEAFF,TRBJ1-1,NA,TRBV6-1,many
TGCGCCAGCAGCTCTAGCGGGGGCTACGAGCAGTACTTC,CASSSSGGYEQYF,TRBJ2-7,TRBD2,TRBV5-1,many
TGCGCCAGCAGCGGACTGGGACAGAAACGAGAGACCCATTACTTC,CASSGLGQKRETHYF,TRBJ2-5,TRBD1,TRBV5-1,NA
TGTGCCACCAGTGATCCCGGGACAGGGACACCCGAGCAGTACTTC,CATSDPGTGTPEQYF,TRBJ2-7,TRBD1,TRBV24-1,NA
TGTGCCAGCAGCCAAGACAGGGAAGTTAGCGAGCAGTACTTC,CASSQDREVSEQYF,TRBJ2-7,NA,TRBV4-2,many
TGCAGCTCGTACGCAAACCGCGGACAGGGTAATCTTGGCAATCAGCCCCAGCATTTT,CSSYANRGQGNLGNQPQHF,TRBJ1-5,TRBD1,TRBV29-1,many
TGCGCCAGCAGCTTTCCACGGGGGAACACCGGGGAGCTGTTTTTT,CASSFPRGNTGELFF,TRBJ2-2,NA,TRBV5-1,many
TGTGCCAGCAGCTTAACCCCCAGCCTGAACACTGAAGCTTTCTTT,CASSLTPSLNTEAFF,TRBJ1-1,NA,TRBV7-3,many
TGCGCCAGCAGCTTGGTCCTGATGAACACTGAAGCTTTCTTT,CASSLVLMNTEAFF,TRBJ1-1,NA,TRBV5-1,many
TGTGCCAGCAGCCTCGTGGTGGCTAGCGGGGGGAATGAGCAGTTCTTC,CASSLVVASGGNEQFF,TRBJ2-1,TRBD2,TRBV7-9,many
TGTGCCAGCGCTGGGACTTTACAAGAGACCCAGTACTTC,CASAGTLQETQYF,TRBJ2-5,NA,TRBV18,once